Below are 8 T cell receptor beta chains sequenced from a single sample in a study of shared clonotypes between healthy human individuals. Naive CD8 cells lacked CD45RO, underwent positive selection for CCR7 and left out terminally differentiated effector memory CD45RA+ cells. The data were produced by immunoSEQ multiplex PCR, yet TCRdb's version contains in-frame clones alone and is incomplete. The sample includes over 800,000 clones, 85% to 95% of them seen just once. The sequenced sample was naive CD8+ T cells sorted from blood. Receptors originate from a young man in good health.

The chain uses TRBV30 and TRBJ2-3; the D gene is possibly TRBD2 (6 bases). Between the trimmed V and J ends, which lost 1 base and 0 bases, there was a span of 23 bases. CDR1 GTSNPN and CDR2 SVGIG come from the germline V gene (reference sequence). The CDR3 sequence is 19 residues long. The DNA for the CDR3 is TGTGCCTGGAGTGGCCTTGGAGGGCCCTTAGCGCTCAGCACAGATACGCAGTATTTT. This sequence encodes CAWSGLGGPLALSTDTQYF.

Regarding this clone: It differs at one base from a far larger clone, so likely a read error. Other DNA variants within this sample encode the same CDR3. The rearrangement uses TRBV11-2 and TRBJ1-1; no clear D gene. The CDR3 consists of 12 residues. Germline CDR1 and CDR2: SGHAT and FQNNGV. CDR3 coding DNA: TGTGCCAGCAGCTTATTCTCCACTGAGGCTTTCTTT. This translates into CASSLFSTEAFF.

The chain couples TRBV27 to TRBJ2-7; 8 bases line up with TRBD1. V trimming: 4 bases; J trimming: 7 bases; junction bases outside the gene matches: 9. The CDR3 sequence is 14 residues long. Germline CDR1 MNHEY, CDR2 SMNVEV (reference sequence). The chain's CDR3 is CASSSRPGDREQYF. The CDR3 bases are TGTGCCAGCAGTTCCAGACCCGGGGACAGGGAGCAGTACTTC.

Turning to this clone: The sample holds other DNA sequences that translate to the same CDR3. The chain combines TRBV27 with TRBJ2-2; D possibly corresponds to TRBD2 (5 bases). The CDR3 length is 14 residues. Germline values: CDR1 MNHEY, CDR2 SMNVEV (reference sequence). The V end was cut by 3 bases, the J end by 1 base, with 6 bases between. The CDR3 DNA sequence: TGTGCCAGCAGTTTTGGACTGAACACCGGGGAGCTGTTTTTT. This codes for CASSFGLNTGELFF.

The CDR3 region is CASSQDGSAGANEQFF. The CDR3 nucleotides read TGCGCCAGCAGCCAAGATGGCTCGGCGGGAGCCAATGAGCAGTTCTTC. This chain connects TRBV4-1 to TRBJ2-1, with 7 nucleotides matching TRBD2. Per germline, CDR1 MGHRA and CDR2 YSYEKL. J gave up 6 bases and V 0 bases, and 8 bases lay outside the gene matches. CDR3 length: 16 amino acids.

The chain combines TRBV9 with TRBJ2-1, with 7 bases matching TRBD1. Trimming removed 3 bases from V and 4 bases from J; junction bases left unmatched: 4. This CDR3 region has 14 residues. Germline V lookup: CDR1 SGDLS, CDR2 YYNGEE. This chain's CDR3 is CASSGGQLYNEQFF. For the CDR3, the DNA is TGTGCCAGCAGCGGGGGACAGCTTTACAATGAGCAGTTCTTC.

In DNA form, the CDR3 reads TGTGCCAGCAGCATTACCGTGGGAGATAGCACAGATACGCAGTATTTT. Translated, it gives CASSITVGDSTDTQYF. V gene TRBV5-6 combines with J gene TRBJ2-3, with D maybe TRBD2 (5 bases). The CDR3 runs to 16 residues. The ends were cut back, 4 bases at V and 0 bases at J, with 15 bases in the middle. CDR1 SGHDT and CDR2 YYEEEE come from the germline V gene.

This chain uses TRBV5-1 with TRBJ2-1; either TRBD1 or TRBD2 may fit D (5 bases each). The ends were cut back, 6 bases at V and 0 bases at J, with 16 bases in the middle. Germline values: CDR1 SGHRS, CDR2 YFSETQ. The CDR3 sequence is 16 residues long. CDR3 sequence (DNA): TGCGCCAGCACGGGACCCGGGTCCAGCTCCTACAATGAGCAGTTCTTC. The encoded protein is CASTGPGSSSYNEQFF.